A single sample is the source of the 3 T cell receptor beta chains below, sequenced in a study of identical twins. Each CDR3 protein is one row after TCRdb ran MiXCR on the 5' RACE reads. The data hold roughly 750,000 distinct CDR3 sequences, with 20% to 25% observed a single time. The same specimen was also included in a second study, on T cells expressing NK-cell markers.

Sequencing used PBMCs. The receptors were gathered from a woman aged 18-29 years in good health.

This clonotype was found a few times. This chain connects TRBV12-5 to TRBJ2-2; D may correspond to TRBD1 or TRBD2 (5 bases each). Trimming shortened V by 8 bases and J by 0 bases, and 19 bases separated the two germline ends. CDR3 length: 17 amino acids. Germline V lookup: CDR1 LGHNT, CDR2 FRNRAP. CDR3 nucleotides: TGTGCTAGTTTGGAGAGGGGTGCCTTTACGAACACCGGGGAGCTGTTTTTT. As protein: CASLERGAFTNTGELFF.

This chain joins TRBV5-1 and TRBJ2-7; 9 nucleotides agree with TRBD1. With 4 bases clipped from V and 5 bases from J, the junction kept 10 bases outside the gene matches. The CDR3 consists of 15 residues. In germline, CDR1 is SGHRS, CDR2 YFSETQ. In DNA, the CDR3 is TGCGCCAGCAGCCTGATAACAGGGGGCATCAACGAGCAGTACTTC. It yields the protein CASSLITGGINEQYF.

This clonotype turned up a few times. The gene calls are TRBV6-5 and TRBJ2-1, with a possible D match to TRBD1 (5 bases). The ends were cut back, 10 bases at V and 4 bases at J, with 8 bases in the middle. CDR1 and CDR2 (germline): MNHEY, SVGAGI. The CDR3 runs 11 residues. The CDR3 DNA sequence: TGTGCCACCGACAGTTACAATGAGCAGTTCTTC. Its protein is CATDSYNEQFF.